Following are 18 T cell receptor beta chains from one sample sequenced in a study of blood T cell repertoires in COVID-19. The repertoire was sequenced with immunoSEQ multiplex PCR; TCRdb's copy has only in-frame clones and lacks some. Of 300,000 to 400,000 clones in the sample, 88% were seen once. The sequenced sample consisted of peripheral blood. Receptors were obtained from a woman in her 70s with COVID-19, enrolled during active disease.

This clone came up a few times. The chain uses TRBV30 and TRBJ1-1, with 7 bases identical to TRBD1. From germline, CDR1 is GTSNPN and CDR2 SVGIG (reference sequence). The V and J ends lost 3 bases and 0 bases, in that order; junction bases with no gene match: 13. The CDR3 sequence is 17 residues long. CDR3 DNA sequence: TGTGCCTGGAGGGCGACAGGGAGAAAGGGCTTGAACACTGAAGCTTTCTTT. As protein: CAWRATGRKGLNTEAFF.

The V and J genes are TRBV19 and TRBJ1-1; D is perhaps TRBD1 (5 bases). Germline CDR1 reads LNHDA; CDR2 reads SQIVND (reference sequence). V was trimmed by 9 bases and J by 11 bases, leaving 10 bases between them. There are 9 residues in the CDR3. The DNA for the CDR3 is TGTGCCAGGCAGAAGGGGGCTTTCTTT. It specifies CARQKGAFF.

This chain joins TRBV6-6 and TRBJ2-5; TRBD1 might be the D (6 bases). V was pared by 6 bases and J by 5 bases, with 19 bases between. CDR1 and CDR2 (germline): MNHNY, SVGAGI (reference sequence). The CDR3 contains 15 residues. The CDR3 loop is CASRPGPSRGETQYF. The CDR3, as DNA: TGTGCCAGCAGGCCGGGACCCAGTAGGGGGGAGACCCAGTACTTC.

J is TRBJ2-1 and V is TRBV7-2; the match to TRBD2 covers 8 bases. The CDR3 totals 15 residues. In germline, CDR1 is SGHTA, CDR2 FQGNSA. V was clipped by 2 bases and J by 2 bases; unmatched bases: 2. CDR3 nucleotide sequence: TGTGCCAGCAGCTTAAATAGCGGGACCTACAATGAGCAGTTCTTC. It specifies CASSLNSGTYNEQFF.

CDR3 region: CASSLNRGAGYTF. The CDR3 DNA is TGTGCCAGCAGTTTAAACAGGGGGGCTGGCTACACCTTC. This sequence joins TRBV28 and TRBJ1-2; 8 bases match TRBD1. Unmatched junction bases numbered 3, after V lost 2 bases and J lost 7 bases. This CDR3 has 13 amino acids. Germline V gene sequence: CDR1 MDHEN, CDR2 SYDVKM.

The sample holds one count of this clone. This chain uses TRBV6-5 with TRBJ2-5; D may be TRBD2 (6 bases). V lost 8 bases and J lost 1, with 17 bases in between. This CDR3 contains 15 residues. The germline V gene has CDR1 MNHEY and CDR2 SVGAGI. CDR3 nucleotide sequence: TGTGCCAGCCGTTCTTTTGGGGAGGCCCAAGAGACCCAGTACTTC. Amino acid sequence: CASRSFGEAQETQYF.

A note on this clone: This sequence may be a read error, since a much larger clone differs from it by one base. The chain is built from TRBV6-6 and TRBJ2-7, with TRBD2 identical over 8 bases. Germline CDR1 is MNHNY and CDR2 is SVGAGI (reference sequence). V lost 7 bases, J lost 4 bases, and 9 bases stayed unmatched. The CDR3 has 14 residues. The CDR3 DNA sequence: TGTGCCAGCACCCCTGGCGGGGGGACTTACGAGCAGTACTTC. As protein: CASTPGGGTYEQYF.

Written as DNA, the CDR3 is TGTGCCAGCAGCTCGGGACTAAACGAGCAGTACTTC. Translation gives CASSSGLNEQYF. The chain is built from TRBV7-9 and TRBJ2-7, with TRBD2 identical over 7 bases. In germline, CDR1 is SEHNR, CDR2 FQNEAQ (reference sequence). V lost 4 bases and J lost 5; bases outside the gene matches: 2. The CDR3 extends over 12 amino acids.

The chain recombines TRBV7-2 with TRBJ2-5, with D perhaps TRBD2 (5 bases). The CDR3 has 14 amino acids. V was clipped by 1 base and J by 2 bases, with 8 bases between them. Germline V gene lookup returns CDR1 SGHTA and CDR2 FQGNSA. The CDR3 DNA follows: TGTGCCAGCAGCTTAGGGCGACTACAAGAGACCCAGTACTTC. It specifies CASSLGRLQETQYF.

The chain joins TRBV19 to TRBJ2-5; D may be TRBD1 (7 bases). Per the germline V gene, CDR1 is LNHDA and CDR2 is SQIVND (reference sequence). V shed 1 base and J shed 3 bases, with 15 bases lying between them. The CDR3 loop spans 16 amino acids. Here the CDR3 DNA reads TGTGCCAGTAGTATAGTTGCAGGGGGGTTCAAAGAGACCCAGTACTTC. It encodes CASSIVAGGFKETQYF.

V and J are TRBV4-3 and TRBJ1-4, with D tentatively TRBD1 (5 bases). This CDR3 is 16 amino acids long. In germline, CDR1 is LGHNA, CDR2 YSLEER. Trimming cost V 0 bases and J 4 bases, with 12 bases left between them. The CDR3 spells CASSQELRQSNEKLFF. The CDR3 nucleotides read TGCGCCAGCAGCCAAGAACTCCGACAGAGTAATGAAAAACTGTTTTTT.

The chain has TRBV20-1 and TRBJ1-2; 7 nucleotides agree with TRBD1. The germline V gene has CDR1 DFQATT and CDR2 SNEGSKA (reference sequence). The CDR3 is 15 residues long. V gave up 3 bases and J gave up 4 bases; unmatched junction bases: 11. The CDR3: CSASSMGTVSYGYTF. The CDR3 bases are TGCAGTGCTAGTTCCATGGGGACAGTAAGCTATGGCTACACCTTC.

The gene calls are TRBV7-2 and TRBJ1-3, with a weak D call TRBD1 (5 bases). The V end was cut by 3 bases, the J end by 0 bases, with 12 bases between. CDR1 is SGHTA, CDR2 FQGNSA, per germline. The CDR3 contains 16 residues. The CDR3 DNA reads TGTGCCAGCAGCTTTACCCAGGGATACTCTGGAAACACCATATATTTT. Protein product: CASSFTQGYSGNTIYF.

This chain links TRBV18 with TRBJ1-5, with D hard to call. Per the germline V gene, CDR1 is KGHSH and CDR2 is LQKENI. CDR3 length: 16 amino acids. V lost 2 bases to trimming and J lost 1 base, with 12 bases between them. The CDR3, as DNA: TGTGCCAGCTCACCATCCGCGGTGCTAAGCAATCAGCCCCAGCATTTT. Protein sequence: CASSPSAVLSNQPQHF.

The chain carries TRBV11-2 and TRBJ2-7, with TRBD1 matching over 9 bases. CDR1 is SGHAT and CDR2 is FQNNGV in the germline V gene. CDR3 size: 16 residues. Losses at the gene ends were 1 base for V and 2 bases for J; bases not matched to a gene: 6. CDR3 in DNA: TGTGCCAGCAGCTTAGGAGGGACAGGGCCTGCCTACGAGCAGTACTTC. Its protein is CASSLGGTGPAYEQYF.

This rearrangement joins TRBV10-3 to TRBJ1-1; D uncertain. The CDR3 runs 15 residues. Trimming cost V 0 bases and J 7 bases, with 15 bases left between them. Germline CDR1 is ENHRY and CDR2 is SYGVKD. DNA of the CDR3: TGTGCCATCAGTGAGTCGAGCTCGACGGCGGGTGAAGCTTTCTTT. Translated: CAISESSSTAGEAFF.

This clone was recorded once. The chain employs TRBV5-1 and TRBJ1-6; 7 nucleotides agree with TRBD1. CDR1 and CDR2 (germline): SGHRS, YFSETQ. The CDR3 has 15 amino acids. V shed 3 bases, J shed 7 bases, and the junction held 7 bases outside the gene matches. CDR3 sequence (DNA): TGCGCCAGCAGCTCTTCCGGGACAGAGAATTCACCCCTCCACTTT. Its translation: CASSSSGTENSPLHF.

The rearrangement uses TRBV7-2 and TRBJ1-2; 7 nucleotides agree with TRBD1. The CDR3 totals 14 residues. J gave up 8 bases and V 1 base, and 7 bases lay outside the gene matches. Germline CDR1 SGHTA, CDR2 FQGNSA. CDR3: CASSLGIGGGGYTF. In nucleotides, the CDR3 is TGTGCCAGCAGCTTAGGTATAGGGGGCGGCGGCTACACCTTC. The variable domain in full, completed from reference TRBV7-2 and TRBJ1-2, reads GAGVSQSPSNKVTEKGKDVELRCDPISGHTALYWYRQSLGQGLEFLIYFQGNSAPDKSGLPSDRFSAERTGGSVSTLTIQRTQQEDSAVYLCASSLGIGGGGYTFGSGTRLTVV.